This T cell receptor beta chain was sequenced in a study of blood T cells in healthy people across ages. Extraction yielded at least 6 micrograms of total RNA per sample. For the second PCR, which ran for roughly 7 to 11 cycles, a sample-barcoded 5' primer and a J-beta primer mix were used. A 12-random-nucleotide template-switch adaptor tagged each cDNA molecule. TCRdb reprocessed the 5' RACE reads via MiXCR and lists one record per CDR3 protein. The table records 1.2 million to 1.5 million distinct CDR3 sequences, approximately 60% of them present only once. Study results and limitations: Unsorted PBMCs ruled out conclusive naive versus antigen-experienced comparison.

V lost 3 bases, J lost 5 bases, and 8 bases lay in between. This CDR3 comprises 12 residues. In germline, CDR1 is SNHLY, CDR2 FYNNEI. Comment on this clonotype: Its antigen is not known.

Sequencing was performed on blood. The TCR originated in a man aged 18 to 29 in good health. This chain connects TRBV2 to TRBJ2-7; unclear D gene. The CDR3 sequence: CASSDLRDEQYF. Here the CDR3 DNA reads TGTGCCAGCAGTGACCTGAGAGACGAGCAGTACTTC.